The 10 T cell receptor beta chains below all came from one sample that was sequenced in a study of T cells in localized non-small cell lung cancer (dated by TCRdb to 2018 to 2021). The library was built by means of the immunoSEQ multiplex PCR assay. TCRdb mirrors the immuneACCESS table, restricted to in-frame sequences. Some clones are absent from its copies; in checked studies, under half trace to an unresolved V gene, and the reason for the others is unknown. This sample comprises roughly 30,000 clones, approximately 90% of them detected only once. Around 30% of the sample is held by the ten biggest clonotypes. This material consisted of peripheral blood, taken before any cancer treatment. The source of these receptors is an older female donor with stage I lung adenocarcinoma.

V and J are TRBV6-5 and TRBJ1-1, with D uncertain. This CDR3 spans 15 amino acids. Germline assignment: CDR1 MNHEY and CDR2 SVGAGI. V dropped 0 bases and J dropped 5 bases, with 13 bases sitting between them. Written as DNA, the CDR3 is TGTGCCAGCAGTTACTCGGTGGCGCGAGGGACTGAAGCTTTCTTT. Its protein product is CASSYSVARGTEAFF.

The J gene is TRBJ1-5, the V gene TRBV6-6, with 9 bases aligning to TRBD1. The CDR3 contains 15 residues. Trimming cost V 6 bases and J 4 bases; bases outside gene matches: 7. Germline CDR1 MNHNY, CDR2 SVGAGI (reference sequence). CDR3: CASSLQGAANQPQHF. The CDR3 DNA follows: TGTGCCAGCAGCCTACAGGGGGCAGCAAATCAGCCCCAGCATTTT.

A single count supports this clone. This rearrangement joins TRBV2 to TRBJ2-2; the match to TRBD2 covers 7 bases. V shed 6 bases and J 1 base; nucleotides not matched to a gene: 5. Germline-derived CDR1 and CDR2 are SNHLY and FYNNEI. The CDR3 loop spans 15 amino acids. The CDR3 spells CASSSSGMNTGELFF. The CDR3 DNA reads TGTGCCAGCAGCTCGAGCGGGATGAACACCGGGGAGCTGTTTTTT.

The genes are TRBV10-1 and TRBJ1-6; D is uncertain. Germline V gene sequence: CDR1 WNHNN, CDR2 SYGVQD (reference sequence). V was clipped by 7 bases and J by 9 bases, with 28 bases between them. The CDR3 has 18 residues. Written as DNA, the CDR3 is TGCGCCAGCATTTCCCCCCGAGGCGCATCAATTAGCGGTTCACCCCTCCACTTT. It encodes CASISPRGASISGSPLHF.

The chain links TRBV19 to TRBJ1-5; 8 nucleotides match TRBD1. From germline, CDR1 is LNHDA and CDR2 SQIVND (reference sequence). The CDR3 totals 14 residues. Losses at the gene ends were 3 bases for V and 4 bases for J; bases not matched to a gene: 2. The DNA of the CDR3 is TGTGCCAGTAGTATGGACAGGGCGAATCAGCCCCAGCATTTT. It translates to CASSMDRANQPQHF.

This chain links TRBV12-5 with TRBJ2-2; 10 nucleotides match TRBD1. The V gene's germline CDR1 is LGHNT and CDR2 FRNRAP. J lost 6 bases, V lost 0 bases, and 4 bases had no gene match. CDR3 size: 16 residues. Here the CDR3 reads CASGLVLGQGAGELFF. Here the CDR3 DNA reads TGTGCTAGTGGTTTGGTACTAGGACAGGGGGCCGGGGAGCTGTTTTTT.

The chain links TRBV5-4 to TRBJ1-3; D is unclear. The germline CDR1 and CDR2 sequences are SGHNT and YYREEE (reference sequence). V shed 5 bases and J shed 1 base, with 13 bases lying between them. CDR3 size: 15 residues. This CDR3 reads CASSPEWGSGNTIYF. CDR3 DNA: TGTGCCAGCAGTCCAGAGTGGGGTTCTGGAAACACCATATATTTT.

This chain joins TRBV18 and TRBJ2-2, with D perhaps matching TRBD1 (5 bases). With 5 bases removed from V and 2 bases from J, the gap between germline ends came to 15 bases. The CDR3 loop spans 16 amino acids. Germline assignment: CDR1 KGHSH and CDR2 LQKENI. CDR3 amino acids: CASSTYAGPNTGELFF. The CDR3, as DNA: TGTGCCAGCTCAACCTACGCAGGGCCCAACACCGGGGAGCTGTTTTTT.

The chain is built from TRBV19 and TRBJ1-5, with D possibly TRBD1 on 5 matching bases. Per germline, CDR1 LNHDA and CDR2 SQIVND (reference sequence). The CDR3 has 15 amino acids. V dropped 6 bases and J dropped 7 bases, with 19 bases sitting between them. The CDR3, as DNA: TGTGCCAGTAGACAGTCGAGGGGTATGGGACAGCCCCAGCATTTT. Translation gives CASRQSRGMGQPQHF.

The chain carries TRBV7-8 and TRBJ1-1, with 7 bases matching TRBD1. This CDR3 contains 14 residues. The trim removed 1 base at V and 8 bases at J, leaving 7 bases unmatched. The germline gives CDR1 SGHVS, CDR2 FQNEAQ. The CDR3 loop is CASSLGDREGEAFF. CDR3 nucleotides: TGTGCCAGCAGCTTAGGTGACAGGGAAGGCGAAGCTTTCTTT.